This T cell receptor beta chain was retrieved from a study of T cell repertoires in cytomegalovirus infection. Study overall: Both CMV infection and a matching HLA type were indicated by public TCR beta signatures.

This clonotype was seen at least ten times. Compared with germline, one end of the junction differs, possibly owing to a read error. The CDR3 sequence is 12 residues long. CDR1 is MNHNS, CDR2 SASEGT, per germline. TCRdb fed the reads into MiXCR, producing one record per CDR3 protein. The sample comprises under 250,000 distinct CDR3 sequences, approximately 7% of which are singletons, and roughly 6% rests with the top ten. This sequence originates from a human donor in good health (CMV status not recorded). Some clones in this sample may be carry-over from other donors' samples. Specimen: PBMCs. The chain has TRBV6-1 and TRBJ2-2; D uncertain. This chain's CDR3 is CASSRNPGELFF. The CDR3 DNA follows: TGTGCCAGCAGTCGGAACCCCGGGGAGCTGTTTTTT.